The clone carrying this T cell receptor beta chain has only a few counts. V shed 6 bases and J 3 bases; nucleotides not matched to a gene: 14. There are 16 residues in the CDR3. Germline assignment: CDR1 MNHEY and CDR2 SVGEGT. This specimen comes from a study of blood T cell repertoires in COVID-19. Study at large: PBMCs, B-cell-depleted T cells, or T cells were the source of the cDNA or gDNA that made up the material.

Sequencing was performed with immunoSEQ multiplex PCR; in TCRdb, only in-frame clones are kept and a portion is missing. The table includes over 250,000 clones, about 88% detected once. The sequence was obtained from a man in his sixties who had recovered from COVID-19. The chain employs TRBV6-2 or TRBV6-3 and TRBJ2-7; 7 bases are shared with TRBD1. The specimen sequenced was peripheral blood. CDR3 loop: CASSWDSLSGVYEQYF. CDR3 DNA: TGTGCCAGCAGCTGGGACAGCCTAAGCGGAGTCTACGAGCAGTACTTC.